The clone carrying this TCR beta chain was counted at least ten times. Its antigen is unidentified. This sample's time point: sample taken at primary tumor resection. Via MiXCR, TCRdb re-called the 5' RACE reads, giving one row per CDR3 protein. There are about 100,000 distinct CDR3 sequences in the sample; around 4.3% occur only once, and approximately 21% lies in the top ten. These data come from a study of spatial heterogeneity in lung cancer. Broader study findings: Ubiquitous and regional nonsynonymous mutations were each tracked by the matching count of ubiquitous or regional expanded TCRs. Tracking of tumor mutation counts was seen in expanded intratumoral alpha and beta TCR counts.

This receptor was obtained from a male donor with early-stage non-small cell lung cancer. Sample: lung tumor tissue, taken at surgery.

CDR3 amino acids: CASSPASGRDTQYF. The CDR3 DNA sequence: TGCGCCAGCAGCCCCGCTAGCGGGAGAGATACGCAGTATTTT. The rearrangement uses TRBV5-1 and TRBJ2-3; 10 nucleotides align to TRBD2. With V trimmed by 4 bases and J by 5 bases, 4 bases remained unmatched. The germline CDR1 and CDR2 sequences are SGHRS and YFSETQ. The CDR3 loop spans 14 amino acids.